This TCR beta chain stems from a study of T cells of healthy individuals. This clonotype has just a few counts. TCRdb passed the 5' RACE reads through MiXCR, listing each CDR3 protein once. Among around 100,000 distinct CDR3 sequences listed, approximately 18% were seen once. Germline V gene lookup returns CDR1 DFQATT and CDR2 SNEGSKA (reference sequence). The CDR3 is 13 amino acids. Losses at the gene ends were 4 bases for V and 7 bases for J; bases not matched to a gene: 7. This sequence joins TRBV20-1 and TRBJ1-5; 7 nucleotides align to TRBD1. This clonotype originated in a human donor in good health. The CDR3 DNA reads as TGCAGTGCTACGACAGGGTTAGGGCAGCCCCAGCATTTT. This encodes CSATTGLGQPQHF.